This TCR beta chain stems from a study of OX40 agonist ivuxolimab in advanced cancers. Study-level background: The mean age was about 61 years, ranging from about 20 to 79, with approximately 83% of participants male. Findings and limits, study-wide: Partial responders at 0.1-3.0 mg/kg showed near-lowest clonal expansion.

TCRdb's table, derived via immunoSEQ multiplex PCR, lists solely in-frame clones and lacks some. In the table there are 75,000 to 90,000 clones, 89% of which are singletons. The CDR3 covers 13 residues. V shed 8 bases, J shed 4 bases, and the junction held 6 bases outside the gene matches. Germline CDR1 and CDR2: SEHNR and FQNEAQ (reference sequence). As to this clone: The antigen is unknown.

This receptor was taken from an adult with an advanced solid tumor such as melanoma, head and neck, liver or kidney cancer. The genes are TRBV7-9 and TRBJ2-7, with 9 bases identical to TRBD2. The sequences come from CD4+ or CD8+ T cells sorted from blood, collected in a trial of the OX40 agonist ivuxolimab. CDR3 sequence reads: CASAGGRGYEQYF. Here the CDR3 DNA reads TGTGCCAGCGCGGGGGGGCGAGGATACGAGCAGTACTTC.